The 22 T cell receptor beta chains presented below share a single source sample, sequenced in a study of T cell changes during pregnancy in multiple sclerosis. Assay used: immunoSEQ multiplex PCR; TCRdb lists only in-frame clones, some missing. Of 40,000 to 45,000 clones in the sample, roughly nine tenths were seen once. Material: CD4+ T cells from peripheral blood mononuclear cells, obtained before pregnancy. Source of these receptors: a female donor with multiple sclerosis, enrolled in a pregnancy study.

The chain links TRBV4-2 to TRBJ2-2; 9 bases are a match to TRBD2. This CDR3 comprises 16 residues. The V gene end was trimmed by 4 bases and the J gene end by 1 base; junction bases not matched to a gene: 4. Germline CDR1 and CDR2: LGHNA and YNFKEQ. The CDR3 DNA reads as TGTGCCAGCAGCCTCCAGACTAGCGGGAACACCGGGGAGCTGTTTTTT. Protein product: CASSLQTSGNTGELFF.

V is TRBV15 and J is TRBJ1-2, with D tentatively TRBD1 (6 bases). CDR3 length: 16 residues. Germline V lookup: CDR1 LNHNV, CDR2 YYDKDF (reference sequence). V gave up 0 bases and J gave up 8 bases, with 19 bases separating them. CDR3 sequence reads: CATSRDPLQGWLGYTF. DNA for the CDR3: TGTGCCACCAGCAGAGATCCCTTACAGGGATGGTTGGGCTACACCTTC.

The chain couples TRBV5-4 to TRBJ2-7; D possibly corresponds to TRBD1 (5 bases). CDR1 is SGHNT, CDR2 YYREEE, per germline (reference sequence). The CDR3 totals 14 residues. V lost 2 bases to trimming and J lost 3 bases, with 12 bases between them. The CDR3: CASSLPGPFYEQYF. CDR3 in DNA: TGTGCCAGCAGCTTACCAGGGCCATTCTACGAGCAGTACTTC.

The table lists this clone with a few counts. The chain is built from TRBV20-1 and TRBJ1-1; D call uncertain. Germline V gene lookup returns CDR1 DFQATT and CDR2 SNEGSKA (reference sequence). The CDR3 length is 10 residues. V lost 3 bases and J 5 bases, leaving 4 bases between the germline ends. The CDR3 region has the DNA TGCAGTGCTAGCAGGACTGAAGCTTTCTTT. Its translation is CSASRTEAFF.

This sequence joins TRBV7-2 and TRBJ2-7; D uncertain. V was pared by 1 base and J by 7 bases, with 11 bases between. The CDR3 runs 13 residues. Germline CDR1 SGHTA, CDR2 FQGNSA. In DNA form, the CDR3 reads TGTGCCAGCAGCTTAGTCGAGGATTTTGAGCAGTACTTC. Translated, it gives CASSLVEDFEQYF.

The rearrangement links TRBV27 to TRBJ2-3, with 8 bases identical to TRBD2. Per the germline V gene, CDR1 is MNHEY and CDR2 is SMNVEV (reference sequence). The CDR3 sequence is 18 residues long. The V gene end was trimmed by 2 bases and the J gene end by 2 bases; junction bases not matched to a gene: 12. The CDR3 nucleotides read TGTGCCAGCAGTTTAGTAAGGAGTTCGGGGGGGCTCACAGATACGCAGTATTTT. It yields the protein CASSLVRSSGGLTDTQYF.

V and J are TRBV11-3 and TRBJ2-3; TRBD2 matches 9 bases. Per the germline V gene, CDR1 is SGHNT and CDR2 is YENEEA. Trimming cost V 5 bases and J 0 bases; bases outside gene matches: 9. This CDR3 has 17 residues. The chain's CDR3 is CASSARSSGVSTDTQYF. The CDR3 DNA is TGTGCCAGCAGCGCTCGATCTAGCGGGGTGAGCACAGATACGCAGTATTTT.

The CDR3 DNA reads as TGTGCCATCAGTCTGACTAGCGGGTCCACAGATACGCAGTATTTT. This gives the protein CAISLTSGSTDTQYF. V is TRBV10-3 and J is TRBJ2-3, with 10 nucleotides matching TRBD2. The germline V gene has CDR1 ENHRY and CDR2 SYGVKD. V trimming: 5 bases; J trimming: 2 bases; junction bases outside the gene matches: 4. This CDR3 spans 15 amino acids.

V is TRBV7-6 and J is TRBJ2-5; D is perhaps TRBD2 (6 bases). The V gene lost 3 bases and the J gene lost 5 bases, with 10 bases spanning the gap. The CDR3 runs 13 residues. The germline V gene encodes CDR1 SGHVS and CDR2 FNYEAQ. In DNA, the CDR3 is TGTGCCAGCAGCTTGGGACTGCAGGAGACCCAGTACTTC. It codes for CASSLGLQETQYF.

The rearrangement uses TRBV2 and TRBJ2-2; D may be TRBD2 (7 bases). Germline V CDR1 and CDR2: SNHLY, FYNNEI. Between the trimmed V and J ends, which lost 7 bases and 2 bases, there was a span of 20 bases. The CDR3 totals 17 residues. The CDR3 sequence is CASISSLGGLNTGELFF. CDR3 nucleotides: TGTGCCAGCATAAGCAGCCTCGGGGGGCTAAACACCGGGGAGCTGTTTTTT.

The genes are TRBV5-4 and TRBJ2-7; possible D gene TRBD1, 6 bases. Trimming took 1 base from V and 0 from J, leaving 8 bases between them. The germline V gene encodes CDR1 SGHNT and CDR2 YYREEE (reference sequence). CDR3 size: 14 residues. CDR3 DNA sequence: TGTGCCAGCAGCTTGACAGGGAACTCCTACGAGCAGTACTTC. Translating gives CASSLTGNSYEQYF.

V and J are TRBV9 and TRBJ2-5, with 10 bases aligning to TRBD1. V shed 0 bases, J shed 5 bases, and the junction held 7 bases outside the gene matches. The CDR3 runs 16 residues. Germline lookup yields CDR1 SGDLS and CDR2 YYNGEE. This chain's CDR3 is CASSVVGTGEVETQYF. CDR3 sequence (DNA): TGTGCCAGCAGCGTAGTAGGGACAGGGGAGGTGGAGACCCAGTACTTC.

The V and J genes are TRBV7-3 and TRBJ1-2; D is uncertain. The V end lost 2 bases, the J end lost 8 bases, and 12 bases lay between the germline ends. The CDR3 consists of 13 residues. Per the germline V gene, CDR1 is SGHTA and CDR2 is FQGTGA. Written as DNA, the CDR3 is TGTGCCAGCAGCTTAGATAATTACTCGGGCTACACCTTC. This gives the protein CASSLDNYSGYTF.

The V call is TRBV6-4, the J call TRBJ2-3; 12 bases are a match to TRBD2. Germline V CDR1 and CDR2: MRHNA, SNTAGT. The V gene end was trimmed by 5 bases and the J gene end by 4 bases; junction bases not matched to a gene: 4. There are 15 residues in the CDR3. The CDR3 region is CASSPLAGGSDTQYF. The CDR3 DNA follows: TGTGCCAGCAGTCCACTAGCGGGGGGTTCAGATACGCAGTATTTT.

The chain employs TRBV7-6 and TRBJ1-1; D is possibly TRBD1 (5 bases). This CDR3 comprises 12 residues. In germline, CDR1 is SGHVS, CDR2 FNYEAQ. The germline V and J ends were trimmed by 1 base and 6 bases, with 6 bases remaining between them. CDR3 nucleotides: TGTGCCAGCAGCTTAGGACAGTCTGAAGCTTTCTTT. It encodes CASSLGQSEAFF.

This sequence joins TRBV2 and TRBJ1-1; TRBD1 matches 8 bases. With V trimmed by 6 bases and J by 4 bases, 7 bases remained unmatched. Germline lookup yields CDR1 SNHLY and CDR2 FYNNEI. The CDR3 runs to 14 residues. CDR3 sequence: CASRLDRVATEAFF. The CDR3 DNA reads as TGTGCCAGCAGACTGGACAGGGTGGCCACTGAAGCTTTCTTT.

The chain is built from TRBV7-2 and TRBJ1-2; tentative D call: TRBD1 (6 bases). The V end lost 4 bases, the J end lost 4 bases, and 13 bases lay between the germline ends. The CDR3 is made up of 14 amino acids. Germline CDR1 is SGHTA and CDR2 is FQGNSA. CDR3 protein: CASSSGVGAYGYTF. In DNA form, the CDR3 reads TGTGCCAGCAGCTCAGGGGTCGGCGCCTATGGCTACACCTTC.

As for this clone: A read error may account for a junction end that differs from germline. Additional DNA sequences in this sample encode the identical CDR3. The chain links TRBV20-1 to TRBJ1-1; D unclear. Germline V gene data show CDR1 as DFQATT and CDR2 as SNEGSKA (reference sequence). This CDR3 region has 9 residues. The CDR3, as DNA: TGCAGTGCTAGAGTTGGGAGCGATTTT. Protein product: CSARVGSDF.

This clone was found a few times. V and J are TRBV5-1 and TRBJ1-6; a weak D match, TRBD1 (5 bases). Germline CDR1 is SGHRS and CDR2 is YFSETQ. The CDR3 loop spans 15 amino acids. The V end lost 4 bases, the J end lost 11 bases, and 19 bases lay between the germline ends. The CDR3 sequence is CASSHTRRGHTPLHF. The CDR3 nucleotides are TGCGCCAGCAGCCATACACGTCGTGGACACACACCCCTCCACTTT.

The chain employs TRBV11-2 and TRBJ2-1, with 12 bases aligning to TRBD2. This CDR3 spans 17 amino acids. Germline CDR1 and CDR2: SGHAT and FQNNGV. V shed 5 bases, J shed 7 bases, and the junction held 12 bases outside the gene matches. This CDR3 is CASSPLHSSGGANEQFF. CDR3 coding DNA: TGTGCCAGCAGCCCACTTCACTCTAGCGGGGGGGCGAATGAGCAGTTCTTC.

This rearrangement joins TRBV9 to TRBJ1-3; weak D call: TRBD1 (6 bases). Germline CDR1 is SGDLS and CDR2 is YYNGEE. Trimming removed 0 bases at V and 4 bases at J, with 11 bases between. The CDR3 is 15 amino acids. Written as DNA, the CDR3 is TGTGCCAGCAGCGTAGGCCCAGGGGAGGGAAACACCATATATTTT. This gives the protein CASSVGPGEGNTIYF. Using reference TRBV9 and TRBJ1-3 for the parts outside the CDR3, the full variable domain is DSGVTQTPKHLITATGQRVTLRCSPRSGDLSVYWYQQSLDQGLQFLIQYYNGEERAKGNILERFSAQQFPDLHSELNLSSLELGDSALYFCASSVGPGEGNTIYFGEGSWLTVV.

The chain joins TRBV18 to TRBJ1-4, with 7 bases that match TRBD1. The V segment lost 1 base and the J segment 3 bases; nucleotides outside the gene matches: 2. The germline V gene encodes CDR1 KGHSH and CDR2 LQKENI. The CDR3 length is 15 residues. DNA of the CDR3: TGTGCCAGCTCACCACTGACAGGGTCTAATGAAAAACTGTTTTTT. It encodes CASSPLTGSNEKLFF.